One sample yielded the 17 T cell receptor beta chains listed below, sequenced in a study of blood T cell repertoires in COVID-19. This table comes from immunoSEQ multiplex PCR, and its TCRdb copy is limited to in-frame clones, with some not included. The top ten clones hold roughly 5% of a sample with 200,000 to 250,000 clones, around four fifths of them seen once. The sequencing input was peripheral blood. The receptors come from a woman between 55 and 75 years old who had recovered from COVID-19.

The rearrangement links TRBV10-3 to TRBJ1-2; weak D call: TRBD1 (5 bases). Germline values: CDR1 ENHRY, CDR2 SYGVKD. The V and J ends lost 6 bases and 4 bases respectively, with 15 bases between them. This CDR3 region has 14 residues. DNA for the CDR3: TGTGCCATCAGCGATCGGGGGTTAGTCTATGGCTACACCTTC. Its translation is CAISDRGLVYGYTF.

This chain uses TRBV4-1 with TRBJ1-4, with TRBD1 identical over 7 bases. With V trimmed by 4 bases and J by 5 bases, 7 bases remained unmatched. The CDR3 length is 15 residues. Germline assignment: CDR1 MGHRA and CDR2 YSYEKL. The CDR3 bases are TGCGCCAGCAGCCCTGGGGCAGGGGGGAATGAAAAACTGTTTTTT. It specifies CASSPGAGGNEKLFF.

The gene calls are TRBV12-3 or TRBV12-4 and TRBJ2-7, with D possibly being TRBD2 (5 bases). CDR3 size: 12 residues. Trimming pared 3 bases from V and 5 bases from J, leaving 8 bases between. The CDR3: CASSLGSHEQYF. DNA of the CDR3: TGTGCCAGCAGTTTGGGGAGCCACGAGCAGTACTTC.

The CDR3 DNA reads as TGTGCCATCAGTGACTCGCTCGGTCGCTCTGGAAACACCATATATTTT. Translated: CAISDSLGRSGNTIYF. This sequence joins TRBV10-3 and TRBJ1-3; D call uncertain. Germline V gives CDR1 ENHRY, CDR2 SYGVKD. Between the trimmed V and J ends, which lost 3 bases and 0 bases, there was a span of 12 bases. This CDR3 has 16 amino acids.

The genes are TRBV7-2 and TRBJ2-1; 7 positions agree with TRBD1. CDR1 and CDR2 from the germline V gene are SGHTA and FQGNSA. The CDR3 sequence is 13 residues long. The J segment lost 10 bases and the V segment lost 4 bases, leaving 7 bases of the junction unmatched. The CDR3 here is CASSSNRGREQFF. The CDR3 coding sequence is TGTGCCAGCAGCTCCAACAGGGGACGGGAGCAGTTCTTC.

The chain joins TRBV19 to TRBJ2-1; 8 nucleotides agree with TRBD2. With V trimmed by 3 bases and J by 8 bases, 9 bases remained unmatched. The CDR3 is 15 residues long. The germline gives CDR1 LNHDA, CDR2 SQIVND (reference sequence). The DNA for the CDR3 is TGTGCCAGTAGTATGTGGAGCGGGGGAGGGGATGAGCAGTTCTTC. Its protein product is CASSMWSGGGDEQFF.

In DNA, the CDR3 is TGTGCCAGCAGCAGAACCTACGGGGCGAACACCGGGGAGCTGTTTTTT. It specifies CASSRTYGANTGELFF. V and J are TRBV7-8 and TRBJ2-2, with D perhaps TRBD2 (5 bases). The CDR3 has 16 amino acids. Per germline, CDR1 SGHVS and CDR2 FQNEAQ. V was trimmed by 5 bases and J by 0 bases, leaving 13 bases between them.

This clone showed up just once. This chain connects TRBV6-1 to TRBJ2-7, with a tentative D call TRBD2 (5 bases). Germline-derived CDR1 and CDR2 are MNHNS and SASEGT. CDR3 size: 15 residues. Between the trimmed V and J ends, which lost 3 bases and 0 bases, there was a span of 12 bases. CDR3 in DNA: TGTGCCAGCAGTGATCCCCAGCGGACCTCCTACGAGCAGTACTTC. Translating gives CASSDPQRTSYEQYF.

Here the CDR3 reads CASSTGLAGGKTQYF. The CDR3 coding sequence is TGTGCCAGCAGCACGGGACTAGCGGGGGGAAAAACGCAGTATTTT. The chain has TRBV11-2 and TRBJ2-3; 15 bases agree with TRBD2. V trimming: 5 bases; J trimming: 9 bases; junction bases outside the gene matches: 6. This CDR3 comprises 15 residues. Germline-derived CDR1 and CDR2 are SGHAT and FQNNGV.

The CDR3, as DNA: TGCAGCGTTGTCAGGGGACAGGGTTTCGGCTACACCTTC. This sequence encodes CSVVRGQGFGYTF. The chain links TRBV29-1 to TRBJ1-2; 9 nucleotides match TRBD1. Germline V gene lookup returns CDR1 SQVTM and CDR2 ANQGSEA. With 4 bases clipped from V and 8 bases from J, the junction kept 8 bases outside the gene matches. The CDR3 has 13 amino acids.

V and J are TRBV7-2 and TRBJ1-1, with D hard to call. CDR3 size: 13 residues. The V gene's germline CDR1 is SGHTA and CDR2 FQGNSA. Trimming took 5 bases from V and 1 from J, leaving 8 bases between them. The CDR3 sequence is CASSGQENTEAFF. In DNA, the CDR3 is TGTGCCAGCAGCGGGCAGGAGAACACTGAAGCTTTCTTT.

This chain uses TRBV9 with TRBJ2-3; 11 nucleotides line up with TRBD2. J gave up 2 bases and V 2 bases, and 4 bases lay outside the gene matches. CDR3 size: 16 residues. Looked up from germline, CDR1 is SGDLS and CDR2 is YYNGEE. The DNA for the CDR3 is TGTGCCAGCAGCGTTATAGCGGGGGGGGACACAGATACGCAGTATTTT. Its translation is CASSVIAGGDTDTQYF.

This sequence joins TRBV18 and TRBJ1-5; 8 nucleotides align to TRBD1. The ends lost 4 bases at V and 7 bases at J; junction bases unmatched: 3. The CDR3 has 13 residues. CDR1 is KGHSH and CDR2 is LQKENI in the germline V gene. The CDR3 DNA is TGTGCCAGCTCACAGACAGGGGACCAGCCCCAGCATTTT. This gives the protein CASSQTGDQPQHF. The full variable domain, in which reference TRBV18 and TRBJ1-5 provide the parts outside the CDR3, is NAGVMQNPRHLVRRRGQEARLRCSPMKGHSHVYWYRQLPEEGLKFMVYLQKENIIDESGMPKERFSAEFPKEGPSILRIQQVVRGDSAAYFCASSQTGDQPQHFGDGTRLSIL.

The V call is TRBV5-5, the J call TRBJ2-7; 8 bases align to TRBD1. The germline gives CDR1 SGHKS, CDR2 YYEKEE (reference sequence). The CDR3 is made up of 13 amino acids. With V trimmed by 4 bases and J by 3 bases, 3 bases remained unmatched. CDR3 coding DNA: TGTGCCAGCAGCCGGGGACAGGTCTACGAGCAGTACTTC. This codes for CASSRGQVYEQYF. The full variable domain, in which reference TRBV5-5 and TRBJ2-7 provide the parts outside the CDR3, is DAGVTQSPTHLIKTRGQQVTLRCSPISGHKSVSWYQQVLGQGPQFIFQYYEKEERGRGNFPDRFSARQFPNYSSELNVNALLLGDSALYLCASSRGQVYEQYFGPGTRLTVT.

The sample holds many counts of this clone. The rearrangement uses TRBV29-1 and TRBJ1-5; 8 bases fit TRBD1. The CDR3 is 12 residues long. V was pared by 6 bases and J by 2 bases, with 0 bases of the junction left unmatched. From germline, CDR1 is SQVTM and CDR2 ANQGSEA. The CDR3 DNA follows: TGCAGCGTGGGACAGGGCAATCAGCCCCAGCATTTT. Its translation: CSVGQGNQPQHF.

The rearrangement uses TRBV6-1 and TRBJ1-1; possible D gene TRBD1, 6 bases. Looked up from germline, CDR1 is MNHNS and CDR2 is SASEGT. This CDR3 comprises 17 residues. The V end lost 4 bases, the J end lost 3 bases, and 21 bases lay between the germline ends. CDR3 bases: TGTGCCAGCAGTGTTCCGGACAACACCCAGGGGTACACTGAAGCTTTCTTT. Amino acids: CASSVPDNTQGYTEAFF.

This rearrangement joins TRBV30 to TRBJ2-5; no definite D call. Germline V CDR1 and CDR2: GTSNPN, SVGIG (reference sequence). The CDR3 is 12 residues long. V was cut by 2 bases and J by 9 bases, with 13 bases left in between. CDR3 in DNA: TGTGCCTGGAGTCCAATCCTAGGCGCCCAGTACTTC. Protein product: CAWSPILGAQYF.